One sample yielded the 8 T cell receptor beta chains listed below, sequenced in a study of beta chain features in type 1 diabetes. Isolated RNA was reverse transcribed in full, so expressed TCRB transcripts were sequenced. The assay was immunoSEQ multiplex PCR, and TCRdb's table has in-frame clones only and misses some. The sample lists a few hundred thousand clones, 14% seen once, with less than 0.04% in the top ten. Sequences were obtained from naive CD4+ T cells from blood. The receptors here all came from a man aged 30 to 45 in good health.

The chain has TRBV6-6 and TRBJ1-1, with 8 nucleotides matching TRBD1. There are 14 residues in the CDR3. V shed 5 bases, J shed 5 bases, and the junction held 7 bases outside the gene matches. Germline V gives CDR1 MNHNY, CDR2 SVGAGI (reference sequence). The CDR3 reads CASSRTGRVTEAFF. CDR3 DNA sequence: TGTGCCAGCAGTAGGACAGGGAGAGTTACTGAAGCTTTCTTT.

The chain links TRBV21-1 to TRBJ2-7; the table names TRBD1, a call not compared with the DNA. TRBV21-1 is an annotated pseudogene. The CDR3 runs to 13 residues. CDR3 residues: CASSETPRYEQYF. In DNA form, the CDR3 reads TGTGCCAGCTCTGAGACACCCCGTTACGAGCAGTACTTC.

V is TRBV29-1 and J is TRBJ2-3; maybe TRBD1 (6 bases). Germline values: CDR1 SQVTM, CDR2 ANQGSEA. The CDR3 is 13 residues long. V lost 6 bases, J lost 4 bases, and 14 bases lay in between. CDR3 coding DNA: TGCAGCGTGACTAATACAGGGCCAGATACGCAGTATTTT. It yields the protein CSVTNTGPDTQYF.

This chain uses TRBV5-4 with TRBJ2-7, with a tentative D call TRBD2 (7 bases). CDR1 is SGHNT and CDR2 is YYREEE in the germline V gene (reference sequence). The germline V and J ends were trimmed by 0 bases and 3 bases, with 16 bases remaining between them. The CDR3 contains 16 residues. The CDR3 DNA is TGTGCCAGCAGCTTGGACGCGGGGGCCCTTCTCTACGAGCAGTACTTC. Translating gives CASSLDAGALLYEQYF.

This chain joins TRBV7-9 and TRBJ2-1, with D tentatively TRBD2 (6 bases). Germline-derived CDR1 and CDR2 are SEHNR and FQNEAQ (reference sequence). With 2 bases removed from V and 8 bases from J, the gap between germline ends came to 16 bases. The CDR3 sequence is 15 residues long. CDR3 amino acids: CASSLLASVPDEQFF. The DNA for the CDR3 is TGTGCCAGCAGCTTATTGGCTAGCGTTCCCGATGAGCAGTTCTTC.

This clone appeared a few times. J is TRBJ2-5 and V is TRBV10-3, with 8 bases lining up with TRBD2. The CDR3 has 11 amino acids. The J segment lost 5 bases and the V segment lost 10 bases, leaving 3 bases of the junction unmatched. Germline values: CDR1 ENHRY, CDR2 SYGVKD. CDR3 protein: CATRGGETQYF. In nucleotides, the CDR3 is TGTGCCACCCGGGGGGGCGAGACCCAGTACTTC.

This chain uses TRBV5-4 with TRBJ2-2; no reliable D call. Trimming stripped 5 bases from V and 3 bases from J, with 11 bases between. Germline V gene data show CDR1 as SGHNT and CDR2 as YYREEE (reference sequence). The CDR3 covers 14 residues. CDR3 nucleotide sequence: TGTGCCAGCAGGAAGGCTGAGGACACCGGGGAGCTGTTTTTT. Translation gives CASRKAEDTGELFF.

This clone was detected only a few times. This chain's CDR3 is CASSSPLGDTDTQYF. The CDR3 bases are TGCGCCAGCAGCTCCCCCTTGGGGGACACAGATACGCAGTATTTT. V gene TRBV5-1 combines with J gene TRBJ2-3; D may be TRBD1 or TRBD2 (5 bases each). This CDR3 is built from 15 residues. V lost 3 bases, J lost 2 bases, and 13 bases lay in between. Germline V gene lookup returns CDR1 SGHRS and CDR2 YFSETQ.